This T cell receptor (beta chain) was recovered during a study of T cell repertoires in cytomegalovirus infection (dated by TCRdb to between 2019 and 2020). Regarding the complete study: Recently identified HLA-C-restricted CMV epitopes, whose presentation resists viral immunomodulation, were targeted by peptide stimulations together with well-studied HLA-B-restricted epitopes. Donor HLA type was relevant to the analysis, because carriage of CMV infection together with the matching HLA type was indicated by public TCR beta signatures. Study-level results and caveats: In both this cohort and an independent roughly 330-donor cohort, the cumulative frequency of public TCR beta family members distinguished carriers of CMV infection plus the relevant HLA type. In the ex vivo response, HLA-C-restricted CMV-specific TCR beta clonotypes were dominant, and in two of eight donors the single most frequent clonotype came from this HLA-C-restricted group.

The treatment or condition label on this specimen signifies: in vitro stimulation with specific CMV peptide epitopes to enrich CMV-specific T cells. Sequencer: Illumina HiSeq 1500. The raw public reads went through TCRdb reprocessing: fastp at Q25, MiXCR clone calling, in-frame beta chains kept. Each CDR3 protein gets just one entry, which takes the most common genes and DNA from the rows behind it. Present in this sample are around 78,000 distinct CDR3 sequences, 20% to 30% of which were seen just once. In total, the top ten clones hold approximately 51% of the sample. As to this clonotype: Its antigen target is currently unknown. Base qualities are not provided; no much larger clone lies one nucleotide away.

Specimen: CD8+ T cells from cultured PBMCs, collected from culture after CMV antigen stimulation. The source of this sequence is a human donor in good health (CMV status not recorded). Some clones in this sample may be carry-over from other donors' samples.

This receptor has the CDR3 CASSQEAGKNTEAFF. The DNA sequence is as follows: TGCGCCAGCAGCCAAGAGGCCGGGAAGAACACTGAAGCTTTCTTT. The chain is assembled from TRBV4-3 and TRBJ1-1; the D gene is unclear. Including the terminal cysteine and phenylalanine, the CDR3 comprises 15 residues. Only the CDR3 DNA stays, 45 bases, in frame from base 1. The germline V gene encodes CDR1 LGHNA and CDR2 YSLEER. V gives up 0 bases and J gives up 1 base, and the segment between their germline ends measures 9 bases.